This T cell receptor (beta chain) stems from a study of blood T cell repertoires in COVID-19. Study-wide context: The samples span acute and convalescent COVID-19 from the United States, Italy and Spain.

Trimming stripped 7 bases from V and 9 bases from J, with 15 bases between. CDR1 is LNHDA and CDR2 is SQIVND in the germline V gene (reference sequence). The CDR3 totals 12 residues. Only in-frame clones appear in the TCRdb table, and some are missing; sequencing was by immunoSEQ multiplex PCR. The sample includes over 150,000 clones, around nine tenths of them seen just once. This clone was seen more than once but under ten times. V usage is TRBV19 and J usage is TRBJ1-1; D is possibly TRBD1 (5 bases). The clonotype was recovered from a man aged 55 to 70 with COVID-19, enrolled during active disease. The material sequenced was peripheral blood. The CDR3 loop reads CASNVGGTKAFF. CDR3 sequence (DNA): TGTGCCAGTAATGTGGGGGGAACTAAAGCTTTCTTT.